What follows describes a single T cell receptor (beta chain). Its matching antigen is unknown. This entry is derived from a study of cytomegalovirus exposure and HLA in healthy donors. The study, taken as a whole, reports: Earlier findings revealed that most TCR beta V segments proved productive either about 90% or about 30% of the time. CMV antigen specificity of a few CMV-associated chains was confirmed in vitro. It is likely that the observed cluster of highly shared sequence variants was a sequencing artifact. Cytomegalovirus association was listed for 150 to 200 TCR beta chains.

PCR used 60 Vbeta primers and 13 Jbeta primers. Profiled with immunoSEQ multiplex PCR; TCRdb holds only in-frame clones, not every one. The table lists 50,000 to 70,000 clones, under 90% of them singletons. The source material was PBMCs. The origin of this receptor is a woman between 35 and 50 years old in good health and CMV-seronegative.

CDR3 nucleotide sequence: TGTGCCAGCAGCCCCGGACAGGGAAGGTTGAGCACTGAAGCTTTCTTT. Its translation: CASSPGQGRLSTEAFF. J is TRBJ1-1 and V is TRBV9, with 8 bases lining up with TRBD1. With V trimmed by 4 bases and J by 4 bases, 12 bases remained unmatched. CDR1 and CDR2 from the germline V gene are SGDLS and YYNGEE. CDR3 size: 16 residues.